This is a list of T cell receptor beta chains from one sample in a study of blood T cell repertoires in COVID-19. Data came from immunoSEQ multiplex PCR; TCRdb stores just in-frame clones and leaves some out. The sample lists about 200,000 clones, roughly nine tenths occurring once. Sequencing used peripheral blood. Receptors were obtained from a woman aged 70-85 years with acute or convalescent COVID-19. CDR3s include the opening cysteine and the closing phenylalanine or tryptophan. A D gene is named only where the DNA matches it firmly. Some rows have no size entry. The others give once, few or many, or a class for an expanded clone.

CDR3aa: CASSLSGRGETQYF
CDR3nt: TGTGCCAGCAGCTTATCAGGGAGGGGAGAGACCCAGTACTTC
d_gene: TRBD2
j_gene: TRBJ2-5
abundance: once
v_gene: TRBV7-3

CDR3aa: CASSLVGQVHTEAFF
CDR3nt: TGCGCCAGCAGCTTGGTCGGACAGGTACACACTGAAGCTTTCTTT
d_gene: TRBD1
j_gene: TRBJ1-1
abundance: -
v_gene: TRBV5-1

CDR3aa: CASSSFSSPLHF
CDR3nt: TGTGCCAGCAGCTCGTTCTCCTCACCCCTCCACTTT
d_gene: -
j_gene: TRBJ1-6
abundance: -
v_gene: TRBV7-2

CDR3aa: CASKSGQAISGANVLTF
CDR3nt: TGTGCCAGCAAATCCGGACAGGCCATCTCTGGGGCCAACGTCCTGACTTTC
d_gene: TRBD1
j_gene: TRBJ2-6
abundance: -
v_gene: TRBV5-5

CDR3aa: CASSPTAHANTGELFF
CDR3nt: TGCGCCAGCAGCCCGACAGCCCACGCGAACACCGGGGAGCTGTTTTTT
d_gene: -
j_gene: TRBJ2-2
abundance: -
v_gene: TRBV5-1

CDR3aa: CASSRRRPSSYNEQFF
CDR3nt: TGTGCCAGCAGTAGGCGACGGCCTAGCTCCTACAATGAGCAGTTCTTC
d_gene: -
j_gene: TRBJ2-1
abundance: -
v_gene: TRBV27

CDR3aa: CASSKRGTDTQYF
CDR3nt: TGTGCCAGCAGTAAGCGGGGCACAGATACGCAGTATTTT
d_gene: -
j_gene: TRBJ2-3
abundance: -
v_gene: TRBV3-1/TRBV3-2

CDR3aa: CASSLTLAPTAYEQYF
CDR3nt: TGTGCCAGCAGCTTAACTTTAGCGCCCACCGCCTACGAGCAGTACTTC
d_gene: -
j_gene: TRBJ2-7
abundance: -
v_gene: TRBV7-2

CDR3aa: CASSLGRGGYEQYF
CDR3nt: TGCGCCAGCAGCTTGGGCAGGGGCGGGTACGAGCAGTACTTC
d_gene: -
j_gene: TRBJ2-7
abundance: -
v_gene: TRBV5-1

CDR3aa: CASSHGGTGTSGRNNEQFF
CDR3nt: TGTGCCAGCAGCCACGGGGGGACAGGGACTAGCGGGAGAAACAATGAGCAGTTCTTC
d_gene: TRBD2
j_gene: TRBJ2-1
abundance: -
v_gene: TRBV3-1/TRBV3-2

CDR3aa: CASSLVAGQNSPLHF
CDR3nt: TGTGCCAGCAGCTTAGTGGCAGGGCAGAATTCACCCCTCCACTTT
d_gene: -
j_gene: TRBJ1-6
abundance: -
v_gene: TRBV7-9

CDR3aa: CASSRDRGYGYTF
CDR3nt: TGTGCCAGCAGCCGGGACAGGGGTTATGGCTACACCTTC
d_gene: TRBD1
j_gene: TRBJ1-2
abundance: -
v_gene: TRBV6-5

CDR3aa: CASSSGTSGFQETQYF
CDR3nt: TGTGCCAGCAGCTCCGGGACTAGCGGGTTCCAAGAGACCCAGTACTTC
d_gene: TRBD2
j_gene: TRBJ2-5
abundance: -
v_gene: TRBV11-2

CDR3aa: CASSGTERTGAYEQYF
CDR3nt: TGTGCCAGCAGCGGCACGGAAAGGACAGGGGCCTACGAGCAGTACTTC
d_gene: TRBD1
j_gene: TRBJ2-7
abundance: -
v_gene: TRBV4-2

CDR3aa: CASAKIAGNTEAFF
CDR3nt: TGTGCCAGCGCGAAAATTGCTGGGAACACTGAAGCTTTCTTT
d_gene: -
j_gene: TRBJ1-1
abundance: -
v_gene: TRBV7-8

CDR3aa: CASSQDRGPGGSGNTIYF
CDR3nt: TGCGCCAGCAGCCAAGATCGAGGGCCAGGGGGCTCTGGAAACACCATATATTTT
d_gene: TRBD1
j_gene: TRBJ1-3
abundance: -
v_gene: TRBV4-1

CDR3aa: CASRARFGTQNYNEQFF
CDR3nt: TGTGCCAGTAGGGCCAGATTCGGGACACAGAATTACAATGAGCAGTTCTTC
d_gene: -
j_gene: TRBJ2-1
abundance: -
v_gene: TRBV19

CDR3aa: CASTLTGKGGTEAFF
CDR3nt: TGTGCCAGCACCCTGACAGGGAAGGGAGGCACTGAAGCTTTCTTT
d_gene: TRBD1
j_gene: TRBJ1-1
abundance: -
v_gene: TRBV2

CDR3aa: CASTDRGGMNTEAFF
CDR3nt: TGTGCCAGCACGGACAGGGGGGGGATGAACACTGAAGCTTTCTTT
d_gene: TRBD1
j_gene: TRBJ1-1
abundance: -
v_gene: TRBV5-4

CDR3aa: CASTPRGDPNSPLHF
CDR3nt: TGTGCCAGCACCCCTCGGGGGGACCCTAATTCACCCCTCCACTTT
d_gene: -
j_gene: TRBJ1-6
abundance: -
v_gene: TRBV13

CDR3aa: CAISEGGGNQPQHF
CDR3nt: TGTGCCATCAGTGAGGGGGGGGGCAATCAGCCCCAGCATTTT
d_gene: -
j_gene: TRBJ1-5
abundance: -
v_gene: TRBV10-3

CDR3aa: CSVGANGGNTIYF
CDR3nt: TGCAGCGTTGGCGCCAACGGGGGAAACACCATATATTTT
d_gene: -
j_gene: TRBJ1-3
abundance: -
v_gene: TRBV29-1

CDR3aa: CASSLKGDQPQHF
CDR3nt: TGTGCCAGCAGCTTAAAAGGGGATCAGCCCCAGCATTTT
d_gene: -
j_gene: TRBJ1-5
abundance: -
v_gene: TRBV7-9

CDR3aa: CASSSRQGYTEAFF
CDR3nt: TGTGCCAGCAGCTCTCGACAGGGCTACACTGAAGCTTTCTTT
d_gene: TRBD1
j_gene: TRBJ1-1
abundance: -
v_gene: TRBV7-6

CDR3aa: CASSSRVGNEKLFF
CDR3nt: TGTGCCAGCAGCTCCAGGGTTGGAAATGAAAAACTGTTTTTT
d_gene: -
j_gene: TRBJ1-4
abundance: -
v_gene: TRBV7-2

CDR3aa: CASSEQAGQPQHF
CDR3nt: TGTGCCAGCAGTGAACAGGCTGGGCAGCCCCAGCATTTT
d_gene: -
j_gene: TRBJ1-5
abundance: -
v_gene: TRBV6-4

CDR3aa: CASRETGNYGYTF
CDR3nt: TGTGCCAGCAGGGAAACAGGGAACTATGGCTACACCTTC
d_gene: -
j_gene: TRBJ1-2
abundance: -
v_gene: TRBV7-9

CDR3aa: CASGLVSGGEQYF
CDR3nt: TGTGCTAGTGGTTTGGTATCGGGGGGCGAGCAGTACTTC
d_gene: TRBD2
j_gene: TRBJ2-7
abundance: -
v_gene: TRBV12-5

CDR3aa: CASSMTRVEEQYF
CDR3nt: TGTGCCAGTAGTATGACGCGGGTGGAAGAGCAGTACTTC
d_gene: -
j_gene: TRBJ2-7
abundance: -
v_gene: TRBV19

CDR3aa: CASSQLAYGYTF
CDR3nt: TGTGCCAGCAGTCAGTTGGCCTATGGCTACACCTTC
d_gene: -
j_gene: TRBJ1-2
abundance: few
v_gene: TRBV6-5

CDR3aa: CASSQLGGFEQYF
CDR3nt: TGTGCCAGCAGCCAATTAGGGGGCTTCGAGCAGTACTTC
d_gene: TRBD1
j_gene: TRBJ2-7
abundance: -
v_gene: TRBV3-1/TRBV3-2

CDR3aa: CASTYLTGEQGYTF
CDR3nt: TGCGCCAGCACCTACCTGACAGGGGAGCAGGGCTACACCTTC
d_gene: TRBD1
j_gene: TRBJ1-2
abundance: -
v_gene: TRBV5-1

CDR3aa: CASSYKDRDAQHF
CDR3nt: TGTGCCAGCAGCTACAAGGACAGGGACGCCCAGCATTTT
d_gene: TRBD1
j_gene: TRBJ1-5
abundance: few
v_gene: TRBV7-2

CDR3aa: CASSLVSGIEQFF
CDR3nt: TGTGCCAGCAGCTTAGTTTCGGGGATCGAGCAGTTCTTC
d_gene: -
j_gene: TRBJ2-1
abundance: -
v_gene: TRBV7-2

CDR3aa: CASSMGRFYGYTF
CDR3nt: TGTGCCAGTAGTATGGGCAGATTCTATGGCTACACCTTC
d_gene: -
j_gene: TRBJ1-2
abundance: -
v_gene: TRBV19

CDR3aa: CASSYARTGTQETQYF
CDR3nt: TGTGCCAGCAGTTACGCGAGGACAGGGACTCAAGAGACCCAGTACTTC
d_gene: TRBD1
j_gene: TRBJ2-5
abundance: -
v_gene: TRBV6-5

CDR3aa: CASSPTRQATSYEQYF
CDR3nt: TGCGCCAGCAGCCCCACCCGACAGGCCACCTCCTACGAGCAGTACTTC
d_gene: -
j_gene: TRBJ2-7
abundance: -
v_gene: TRBV5-1

CDR3aa: CASSYSQGVRNQPQHF
CDR3nt: TGTGCCAGCAGTTACTCTCAGGGGGTGCGCAATCAGCCCCAGCATTTT
d_gene: TRBD1
j_gene: TRBJ1-5
abundance: -
v_gene: TRBV6-6

CDR3aa: CASSSSDRNYGYTF
CDR3nt: TGTGCCAGCAGCTCATCGGACAGGAACTATGGCTACACCTTC
d_gene: TRBD1
j_gene: TRBJ1-2
abundance: -
v_gene: TRBV7-9

CDR3aa: CASITSGRENTGELFF
CDR3nt: TGTGCCAGCATCACTAGCGGGAGGGAAAACACCGGGGAGCTGTTTTTT
d_gene: TRBD2
j_gene: TRBJ2-2
abundance: -
v_gene: TRBV28

CDR3aa: CASSTPSSGAAKNIQYF
CDR3nt: TGTGCCAGCAGCACCCCCTCTAGCGGGGCCGCCAAAAACATTCAGTACTTC
d_gene: -
j_gene: TRBJ2-4
abundance: -
v_gene: TRBV21-1

CDR3aa: CATSRLGGYEQYF
CDR3nt: TGTGCCACCAGCAGACTCGGGGGCTACGAGCAGTACTTC
d_gene: -
j_gene: TRBJ2-7
abundance: -
v_gene: TRBV15

CDR3aa: CASSLSGLASSKNIQYF
CDR3nt: TGTGCCAGCAGTTTATCGGGGCTAGCGTCGTCCAAAAACATTCAGTACTTC
d_gene: -
j_gene: TRBJ2-4
abundance: once
v_gene: TRBV28

CDR3aa: CASSRYHGQGYYGYTF
CDR3nt: TGTGCCAGCTCACGGTACCACGGACAGGGGTACTATGGCTACACCTTC
d_gene: TRBD1
j_gene: TRBJ1-2
abundance: -
v_gene: TRBV18

CDR3aa: CASSLTTGQNEKLFF
CDR3nt: TGCGCCAGCAGCTTGACGACAGGGCAAAATGAAAAACTGTTTTTT
d_gene: TRBD1
j_gene: TRBJ1-4
abundance: -
v_gene: TRBV5-1

CDR3aa: CASSIPGRVYGYTF
CDR3nt: TGTGCCAGTAGTATCCCTGGCCGGGTCTATGGCTACACCTTC
d_gene: -
j_gene: TRBJ1-2
abundance: -
v_gene: TRBV19

CDR3aa: CASSVSGSVTQYF
CDR3nt: TGTGCCAGTAGTGTGTCAGGGTCCGTGACCCAGTACTTC
d_gene: -
j_gene: TRBJ2-5
abundance: once
v_gene: TRBV19

CDR3aa: CASSYDRERSDTQYF
CDR3nt: TGTGCCAGCAGCTATGACAGGGAACGGTCAGATACGCAGTATTTT
d_gene: TRBD1
j_gene: TRBJ2-3
abundance: -
v_gene: TRBV11-2

CDR3aa: CASSLWGLAVTSSYNEQFF
CDR3nt: TGCGCCAGCAGCTTGTGGGGACTAGCGGTGACTAGCTCCTACAATGAGCAGTTCTTC
d_gene: TRBD2
j_gene: TRBJ2-1
abundance: -
v_gene: TRBV5-1

CDR3aa: CASSRPGVLETQYF
CDR3nt: TGTGCCAGCAGTCGACCGGGGGTTTTAGAGACCCAGTACTTC
d_gene: -
j_gene: TRBJ2-5
abundance: -
v_gene: TRBV6-5

CDR3aa: CAISEGPGLSYEQYF
CDR3nt: TGTGCCATCAGTGAGGGTCCGGGACTGAGCTACGAGCAGTACTTC
d_gene: -
j_gene: TRBJ2-7
abundance: -
v_gene: TRBV10-3